The next 26 T cell receptor beta chains were all read from a single sample in a study of low-dose radiotherapy and immunotherapy resistance in tumors. TRAV- and TRBV-specific primers primed first-strand cDNA, covering alpha and beta chains. Over 20 PCR cycles, TCRs were amplified from a constant-region primer and V-primer adapter. A single record per CDR3 protein comes from TCRdb applying MiXCR to the reads. The sample lists some 94,000 distinct CDR3 sequences; more than 20% were seen once. Indicated time point: after trial treatment. Specified treatment: LDRT plus nivolumab, ipilimumab, low-dose cyclophosphamide and aspirin (RACIN trial). Sequencing was performed on PBMCs, taken after low-dose radiotherapy plus immunotherapy. These receptor sequences come from a female donor with ovarian cancer.

This clonotype came up many times. The chain couples TRBV28 to TRBJ1-5; TRBD1 agrees at 7 bases. The junction had 6 bases not matched to a gene; V was cut back by 2 bases and J by 5 bases. Germline lookup yields CDR1 MDHEN and CDR2 SYDVKM. CDR3 size: 15 residues. CDR3 amino acids: CASSLRQGGHQPQHF. In DNA, the CDR3 is TGTGCCAGCAGTTTACGTCAGGGGGGTCATCAGCCCCAGCATTTT.

On this clonotype: Because the CDR3's place on the DNA is in doubt, the DNA is left out and the CDR3 is given as listed by TCRdb. The chain has TRBV5-5 and TRBJ2-2; TRBD1, the D gene given by the table, was not confirmed from the DNA. CDR1 and CDR2 (germline): SGHKS, YYEKEE (reference sequence). The CDR3 region is 17 residues in length, termini included. The CDR3 here is CASSPRQGLNTGELFFF.

In this sample, this clonotype turned up many times. The J gene is TRBJ2-2, the V gene TRBV19; 13 nucleotides agree with TRBD2. CDR3 length: 17 residues. The V segment lost 6 bases and the J segment 0 bases; nucleotides outside the gene matches: 4. Germline CDR1 is LNHDA and CDR2 is SQIVND (reference sequence). CDR3: CASSRGLAGANTGELFF. The CDR3 DNA follows: TGTGCCAGTAGCCGCGGACTAGCGGGAGCGAACACCGGGGAGCTGTTTTTT.

At least ten counts were recorded for this clonotype. The chain employs TRBV4-2 and TRBJ2-3; the D gene is possibly TRBD1 (5 bases). Per germline, CDR1 LGHNA and CDR2 YNFKEQ. Trimming removed 4 bases at V and 4 bases at J, with 24 bases between. This CDR3 comprises 18 residues. The CDR3 bases are TGTGCCAGCAGCCCCCAACGTGACCAGGGATTTTTGTCAGATACGCAGTATTTT. As protein: CASSPQRDQGFLSDTQYF.

This clonotype came up many times. The chain links TRBV20-1 to TRBJ1-4; D is undetermined. V lost 3 bases to trimming and J lost 8 bases, with 7 bases between them. This CDR3 is built from 11 residues. Germline V gene sequence: CDR1 DFQATT, CDR2 SNEGSKA (reference sequence). The CDR3 sequence: CSASTAEKLFF. CDR3 in DNA: TGCAGTGCTAGTACGGCAGAAAAACTGTTTTTT.

This clonotype was seen a handful of times. This rearrangement joins TRBV4-1 to TRBJ1-2, with a tentative D call TRBD1 (5 bases). Germline CDR1 reads MGHRA; CDR2 reads YSYEKL. The V gene lost 3 bases and the J gene lost 8 bases, with 16 bases spanning the gap. CDR3 length: 14 residues. The CDR3 here is CASSQATVGLGYTF. DNA of the CDR3: TGCGCCAGCAGCCAGGCGACAGTCGGCCTGGGCTACACCTTC.

This clonotype was found a few times. The chain combines TRBV30 with TRBJ2-7; TRBD1 aligns across 7 bases. The CDR3 has 15 residues. V was clipped by 1 base and J by 3 bases; unmatched bases: 9. Germline V gives CDR1 GTSNPN, CDR2 SVGIG (reference sequence). DNA for the CDR3: TGTGCCTGGAGTGCCGGGACAGTCAATAACTACGAGCAGTACTTC. Its protein product is CAWSAGTVNNYEQYF.

This clonotype has a count of ten or more. This chain uses TRBV7-9 with TRBJ2-7; D may be TRBD1 (6 bases). The CDR3 runs 15 residues. Germline CDR1 and CDR2: SEHNR and FQNEAQ (reference sequence). Trimming took 5 bases from V and 5 from J, leaving 19 bases between them. The CDR3 nucleotides read TGTGCCAGCAGCCGGTCCGGGACAATGGGCCACGAGCAGTACTTC. It encodes CASSRSGTMGHEQYF.

This clonotype appeared once. The DNA is left out, because the CDR3 cannot be placed on it with certainty; the CDR3 is given as TCRdb lists it. The V and J genes are TRBV20-1 and TRBJ2-2; whether TRBD2, the table's D call, matches the DNA was not checked. Including both end residues, the CDR3 is 17 amino acids long. CDR1 is DFQATT and CDR2 is SNEGSKA in the germline V gene (reference sequence). The CDR3 sequence: CSAPQGGRGNTGELFFF.

In its sample, this clonotype was seen many times. This chain links TRBV12-3 or TRBV12-4 with TRBJ1-2, with a tentative D call TRBD1 (6 bases). This CDR3 has 14 amino acids. Deletions cut 0 bases from V and 4 bases from J, with 9 bases between. This CDR3 reads CASSLAQGSYGYTF. The CDR3 region has the DNA TGTGCCAGCAGTTTAGCTCAGGGGAGCTATGGCTACACCTTC.

V and J are TRBV4-2 and TRBJ2-2; a weak D match, TRBD2 (6 bases). With 4 bases removed from V and 6 bases from J, the gap between germline ends came to 9 bases. The CDR3 is 13 amino acids. Germline V gene lookup returns CDR1 LGHNA and CDR2 YNFKEQ. The CDR3 DNA follows: TGTGCCAGCAGCCGGGACTTCTCCGGGGAGCTGTTTTTT. The encoded protein is CASSRDFSGELFF.

In its sample, this clonotype was seen many times. The chain couples TRBV12-3 or TRBV12-4 to TRBJ2-1; 12 bases are shared with TRBD2. CDR3 length: 18 residues. With 7 bases clipped from V and 4 bases from J, the junction kept 14 bases outside the gene matches. CDR3 nucleotides: TGTGCCAGCAACACCGGGACTAGCGGGTTAACGGTGTACAATGAGCAGTTCTTC. Its translation is CASNTGTSGLTVYNEQFF.

The chain joins TRBV21-1 to TRBJ2-2; TRBD1, the table's D call, lacks a check against the DNA. TRBV21-1 represents a pseudogene. The CDR3 totals 15 residues. The CDR3 reads CASSKKDNNTGELFF. In DNA form, the CDR3 reads TGTGCCAGCAGCAAAAAGGACAACAACACCGGGGAGCTGTTTTTT.

The rearrangement links TRBV12-3 or TRBV12-4 to TRBJ2-7; 9 bases agree with TRBD1. The CDR3 totals 14 residues. The J segment lost 4 bases and the V segment lost 4 bases, leaving 5 bases of the junction unmatched. This CDR3 reads CASSSGTGWYEQYF. CDR3 DNA: TGTGCCAGCAGTTCGGGGACAGGGTGGTACGAGCAGTACTTC.

This clonotype has a count of ten or more. The V gene is TRBV7-6, the J gene TRBJ2-7; TRBD2 is a possible D gene (5 bases). The CDR3 covers 16 residues. Germline values: CDR1 SGHVS, CDR2 FNYEAQ. Trimming took off 1 base at V and 2 bases at J, with 15 bases between the two ends. The CDR3 here is CASSLVMGSRAYEQYF. The CDR3 region has the DNA TGTGCCAGCAGCTTAGTTATGGGATCGCGGGCCTACGAGCAGTACTTC.

This clonotype was seen ten or more times. V usage is TRBV12-3 or TRBV12-4 and J usage is TRBJ1-1; 7 bases align to TRBD1. The CDR3 loop spans 14 amino acids. Trimming cost V 6 bases and J 11 bases; bases outside gene matches: 15. CDR3 bases: TGTGCCAGCAGCCGGTTTGGATTACAGGGGCGGGCTTTCTTT. It specifies CASSRFGLQGRAFF.

This clonotype was recorded at least ten times. The gene calls are TRBV11-2 and TRBJ2-7; no clear D. The CDR3 loop spans 13 amino acids. V was trimmed by 8 bases and J by 0 bases, leaving 11 bases between them. Per the germline V gene, CDR1 is SGHAT and CDR2 is FQNNGV. Here the CDR3 DNA reads TGTGCCAGCGGAAATTCGGCCTCCTACGAGCAGTACTTC. Translating it yields CASGNSASYEQYF. Complete variable domain (other parts from reference TRBV11-2 and TRBJ2-7): EAGVAQSPRYKIIEKRQSVAFWCNPISGHATLYWYQQILGQGPKLLIQFQNNGVVDDSQLPKDRFSAERLKGVDSTLKIQPAKLEDSAVYLCASGNSASYEQYFGPGTRLTVT.

This clonotype was found many times. This chain links TRBV21-1 with TRBJ2-7; the tabulated D call, TRBD1, remains unverified against the DNA. TRBV21-1 represents a pseudogene. The CDR3 sequence is 14 residues long. This CDR3 is CASSKPGSSYEQYF. The CDR3 DNA sequence: TGTGCCAGCAGCAAACCGGGAAGCTCCTACGAGCAGTACTTC.

This clonotype was seen repeatedly, ten times or more. The chain uses TRBV6-2 or TRBV6-3 and TRBJ1-1, with TRBD1 identical over 7 bases. CDR1 and CDR2 (germline): MNHEY, SVGEGT. With V trimmed by 2 bases and J by 4 bases, 10 bases remained unmatched. CDR3 length: 16 residues. CDR3 amino acids: CASSYHTSTGPTEAFF. The CDR3 DNA follows: TGTGCCAGCAGTTACCACACCTCGACAGGGCCCACTGAAGCTTTCTTT.

This rearrangement joins TRBV23-1 to TRBJ1-2; the D gene is possibly TRBD1 (5 bases). TRBV23-1 is an open reading frame, and its role is uncertain. The ends were cut back, 0 bases at V and 4 bases at J, with 9 bases in the middle. This CDR3 is 14 amino acids long. CDR3 in DNA: TGCGCCAGCAGTCAATCGAAGGACACCTATGGCTACACCTTC. Its translation: CASSQSKDTYGYTF.

The rearrangement uses TRBV5-1 and TRBJ1-2, with TRBD1 matching over 7 bases. This CDR3 comprises 12 residues. Trimming at V came to 4 bases and at J to 8 bases, leaving 5 bases not matched to a gene. Germline lookup yields CDR1 SGHRS and CDR2 YFSETQ. The CDR3, as DNA: TGCGCCAGCAGCGCCGACAGGGAAGGCTACACCTTC. Translation: CASSADREGYTF. Together with reference TRBV5-1 and TRBJ1-2, the CDR3 gives the full variable domain: KAGVTQTPRYLIKTRGQQVTLSCSPISGHRSVSWYQQTPGQGLQFLFEYFSETQRNKGNFPGRFSGRQFSNSRSEMNVSTLELGDSALYLCASSADREGYTFGSGTRLTVV.

This clonotype was found many times. The chain uses TRBV12-3 or TRBV12-4 and TRBJ2-2; TRBD1 is a possible D gene (5 bases). CDR3 length: 16 amino acids. The V end was cut by 1 base, the J end by 6 bases, with 15 bases between. The DNA for the CDR3 is TGTGCCAGCAGTTTAGACCCTCCAGGGTTGGCCGGGGAGCTGTTTTTT. Its protein product is CASSLDPPGLAGELFF.

The table lists this clonotype with many counts. The chain links TRBV13 to TRBJ2-1; 8 positions match TRBD1. The J segment lost 1 base and the V segment lost 5 bases, leaving 4 bases of the junction unmatched. This CDR3 region has 15 residues. Germline V CDR1 and CDR2: PRHDT, FYEKMQ (reference sequence). This chain's CDR3 is CASSRDRGSYNEQFF. CDR3 DNA: TGTGCCAGCAGCCGAGACAGGGGTTCCTACAATGAGCAGTTCTTC.

This clonotype was recorded at least ten times. J is TRBJ2-5 and V is TRBV15; D is perhaps TRBD2 (5 bases). The V end was cut by 2 bases, the J end by 5 bases, with 15 bases between. CDR1 is LNHNV, CDR2 YYDKDF, per germline (reference sequence). The CDR3 runs to 15 residues. DNA for the CDR3: TGTGCCACCAGCAGACTTGCCGCGGAGGCCGAGACCCAGTACTTC. Amino acids: CATSRLAAEAETQYF.

This clonotype was seen at least ten times. The chain joins TRBV6-2 or TRBV6-3 to TRBJ2-7; 10 nucleotides align to TRBD2. From germline, CDR1 is MNHEY and CDR2 SVGEGT. The CDR3 runs to 14 residues. V shed 5 bases and J 5 bases; nucleotides not matched to a gene: 6. DNA for the CDR3: TGTGCCAGCAGTCGAGCGGGAGGGCCCCACGAGCAGTACTTC. Translating gives CASSRAGGPHEQYF.

The chain carries TRBV29-1 and TRBJ1-5; D is perhaps TRBD1 (6 bases). Trimming took 4 bases from V and 0 from J, leaving 13 bases between them. CDR3 size: 15 residues. CDR1 is SQVTM, CDR2 ANQGSEA, per germline. The DNA for the CDR3 is TGCAGCGTTGTGGACAGCCGCAATAGCAATCAGCCCCAGCATTTT. It yields the protein CSVVDSRNSNQPQHF. Full variable domain (outside the CDR3, taken from reference TRBV29-1 and TRBJ1-5): SAVISQKPSRDICQRGTSLTIQCQVDSQVTMMFWYRQQPGQSLTLIATANQGSEATYESGFVIDKFPISRPNLTFSTLTVSNMSPEDSSIYLCSVVDSRNSNQPQHFGDGTRLSIL.